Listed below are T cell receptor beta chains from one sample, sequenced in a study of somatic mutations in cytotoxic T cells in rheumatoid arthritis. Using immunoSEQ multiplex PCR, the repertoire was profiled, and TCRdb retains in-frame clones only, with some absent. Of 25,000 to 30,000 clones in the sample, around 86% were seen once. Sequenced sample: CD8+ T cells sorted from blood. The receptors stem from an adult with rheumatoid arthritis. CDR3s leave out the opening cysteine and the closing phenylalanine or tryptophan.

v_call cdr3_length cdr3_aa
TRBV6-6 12 ASILTQGDTEAF
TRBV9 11 ASSTGLAGEQF
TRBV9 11 ASSSSGSYEQY
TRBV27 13 ASSLSPSGSYEQY
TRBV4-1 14 ASSQGGSGAIYGYT
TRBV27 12 ASSLLAGEGEQY
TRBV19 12 ASSPYVSYNEQF
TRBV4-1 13 ASSQGERGAYEQY
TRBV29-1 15 SVEASSFGLGLDEQY
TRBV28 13 ASSLTWEGEESQY
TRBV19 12 ASGQGIFGTEAF
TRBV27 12 ASSLYTGGYEAF
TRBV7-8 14 ASSSEPGLSQETQY
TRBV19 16 ASSTRRWDREDNEKLF
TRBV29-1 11 SGLDSVNEKLF
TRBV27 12 ASSTVAGAYEQY
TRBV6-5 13 ASSYSDSAGTEAF
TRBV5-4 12 ASSVTESNQPQH
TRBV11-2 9 ASSYSYEQY
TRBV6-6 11 ASSYSRNNEQF
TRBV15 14 ATSSYPTSGSGEQY
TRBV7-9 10 ASSFERSGYT
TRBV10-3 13 AISFPSAGANVLT
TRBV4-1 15 ASSSGTSGMRGDTQY
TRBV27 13 ASSNLAGGPIEQF
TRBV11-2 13 ASSLEGNSYNEQF
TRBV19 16 ASSLTGAEIYSTDTQY